This T cell receptor (beta chain) is from a study of CD8+ T cells in alopecia areata. RNA extraction was followed by reverse transcription into cDNA, which acted as the sequencing template. Libraries were prepared by immunoSEQ multiplex PCR; TCRdb keeps only in-frame clonotypes and omits some of them. The sample yields 140,000 to 150,000 clones, roughly 46% seen once. This clone was seen a handful of times. Investigators sorted PBMCs to obtain both CD4+ and CD8+ T cells. This CDR3 comprises 13 residues. Germline V CDR1 and CDR2: SNHLY, FYNNEI. V lost 9 bases and J 4 bases, leaving 15 bases between the germline ends.

Sample: CD4+ T cells sorted from blood, taken at week 0. The clonotype was recovered from a human donor with alopecia areata. The chain carries TRBV2 and TRBJ1-1; a possible D gene is TRBD1 (5 bases). This CDR3 is CARAPPGGTEAFF. The DNA for the CDR3 is TGTGCCAGAGCTCCCCCCGGGGGCACTGAAGCTTTCTTT. Full variable domain (rest looked up from reference TRBV2 and TRBJ1-1): EPEVTQTPSHQVTQMGQEVILRCVPISNHLYFYWYRQILGQKVEFLVSFYNNEISEKSEIFDDQFSVERPDGSNFTLKIRSTKLEDSAMYFCARAPPGGTEAFFGQGTRLTVV.